Listed below are T cell receptor beta chains from one sample, sequenced in a study of T-cell reconstitution after alpha-beta-depleted transplantation in children. TCRdb recomputed calls from the PCR reads with MiXCR, one row per CDR3 protein. Counted here are about 500,000 distinct CDR3 sequences, approximately 29% occurring once; the ten biggest clones make up 2% to 3%. The sample was PBMCs from the stem cell graft donor, taken from the stem cell graft. Receptors were obtained from a human donor who donated a stem cell graft to a child with aplastic anemia. The CDR3 runs from the conserved cysteine through the conserved F or W. A D gene is named only where the DNA matches it firmly. A row's size may be missing; if present it is once, few, many or a size class.

J: TRBJ2-3
size: .
V: TRBV6-5
D: .
DNA: TGTGCCAGCAGTTACTCGAAGGACGACACAGATACGCAGTATTTT
CDR3: CASSYSKDDTDTQYF

J: TRBJ1-1
size: few
V: TRBV18
D: .
DNA: TGTGCCAGCTCCCAGACAGCGAACACTGAAGCTTTCTTT
CDR3: CASSQTANTEAFF

J: TRBJ2-5
size: .
V: TRBV20-1
D: .
DNA: TGCAGTGCTAGAGATTTTACGACGGGACAAGAGACCCAGTACTTC
CDR3: CSARDFTTGQETQYF

J: TRBJ2-2
size: few
V: TRBV6-5
D: .
DNA: TGTGCCAGCATCGGACTACGGGAGAACACCCGGGAGCTGTTTTTT
CDR3: CASIGLRENTRELFF

J: TRBJ2-1
size: few
V: TRBV28
D: TRBD2
DNA: TGTGCCAGCAGCCCTCTAGCGGGAGATGAAAATGAGCAGTTCTTC
CDR3: CASSPLAGDENEQFF

J: TRBJ2-2
size: many
V: TRBV30
D: .
DNA: TGTGCCTGGAGTGTCCCCAGGGCTGACACCGGGGAGCTGTTTTTT
CDR3: CAWSVPRADTGELFF

J: TRBJ2-7
size: .
V: TRBV4-3
D: TRBD1
DNA: TGCGCCAGCAGCCGAGGGACAGGGGCCTACGAGCAGTACTTC
CDR3: CASSRGTGAYEQYF

J: TRBJ1-5
size: .
V: TRBV6-2/TRBV6-3
D: .
DNA: TGTGCCAGCACCCTGGCGGGGGGTAATCAGCCCCAGCATTTT
CDR3: CASTLAGGNQPQHF

J: TRBJ1-5
size: .
V: TRBV29-1
D: .
DNA: TGCAGCGTTGAGATAGGGGGCAATCAGCCCCAGCATTTT
CDR3: CSVEIGGNQPQHF

J: TRBJ1-5
size: few
V: TRBV20-1
D: .
DNA: TGCAGTGCTAGAGATGTGAACAATCAGCCCCAGCATTTT
CDR3: CSARDVNNQPQHF

J: TRBJ1-1
size: .
V: TRBV15
D: .
DNA: TGTGCCACCAGCAGAGTTGGAGGGCAGGACACTGAAGCTTTCTTT
CDR3: CATSRVGGQDTEAFF

J: TRBJ2-2
size: .
V: TRBV20-1
D: TRBD1
DNA: TGCAGTGTTCCCGACAGGGCTGGAACCGGGGAGCTGTTTTTT
CDR3: CSVPDRAGTGELFF

J: TRBJ2-2
size: few
V: TRBV12-3/TRBV12-4
D: .
DNA: TGTGCCAGTTTAAAGGGCGCGTCGAACACCGGGGAGCTGTTTTTT
CDR3: CASLKGASNTGELFF

J: TRBJ2-3
size: many
V: TRBV20-1
D: TRBD1
DNA: TGCAGTGCCCCCGGCTCGGGACAGGGTCGGAGAGATACGCAGTATTTT
CDR3: CSAPGSGQGRRDTQYF

J: TRBJ1-2
size: few
V: TRBV12-3/TRBV12-4
D: .
DNA: TGTGCCAGCAGTTCGGGAGCTTTTGGCTACACCTTC
CDR3: CASSSGAFGYTF

J: TRBJ1-4
size: .
V: TRBV25-1
D: .
DNA: TGTGCCAGCGCTCCGAGGATAAGCTCCACTAATGAAAAACTGTTTTTT
CDR3: CASAPRISSTNEKLFF

J: TRBJ2-1
size: .
V: TRBV7-9
D: TRBD2
DNA: TGTGCCAGCAGCTCCCTTAGAGCGGGAGGGCAGGATGAGCAGTTCTTC
CDR3: CASSSLRAGGQDEQFF

J: TRBJ2-5
size: .
V: TRBV5-1
D: .
DNA: TGCGCCAGGAGCCGGGGCGATACCCAAGAGACCCAGTACTTC
CDR3: CARSRGDTQETQYF

J: TRBJ1-1
size: .
V: TRBV10-3
D: .
DNA: TGTGCCATCAGTGACCTTTATGGGGCAGGGACTGAAGCTTTCTTT
CDR3: CAISDLYGAGTEAFF

J: TRBJ2-7
size: .
V: TRBV5-1
D: .
DNA: TGCGCCAGCAGCTTCGGGACATCTAGCTCCTACGAGCAGTACTTC
CDR3: CASSFGTSSSYEQYF

J: TRBJ2-3
size: few
V: TRBV18
D: .
DNA: TGTGCCAGCTCCCCAGGGCGGGTCACGACGCAAGGCACAGATACGCAGTATTTT
CDR3: CASSPGRVTTQGTDTQYF

J: TRBJ2-2
size: few
V: TRBV10-3
D: TRBD2
DNA: TGTGCCATCAGTCGACTAGCGGGAGTGGCGACCGGGGAGCTGTTTTTT
CDR3: CAISRLAGVATGELFF

J: TRBJ2-3
size: .
V: TRBV6-6
D: .
DNA: TGTGCCAGCAGTTACCCGGAATCAGATACGCAGTATTTT
CDR3: CASSYPESDTQYF

J: TRBJ2-5
size: .
V: TRBV9
D: .
DNA: TGTGCCAGCAGCGTAGGAGGCGGGATCAGAGAGACCCAGTACTTC
CDR3: CASSVGGGIRETQYF

J: TRBJ2-3
size: few
V: TRBV7-8
D: .
DNA: TGTGCCAGCAGCGAGCTCGGGACGGGACGGGCTACGCAGTATTTT
CDR3: CASSELGTGRATQYF

J: TRBJ2-7
size: few
V: TRBV28
D: TRBD2
DNA: TGTGCCAGCAGCTCGGGACTACGTTTATGGGATGACGAGCAGTACTTC
CDR3: CASSSGLRLWDDEQYF

J: TRBJ2-3
size: .
V: TRBV6-5
D: .
DNA: TGTGCCAGCAGTTACTCGACCCCTAGTGGAATTACAGATACGCAGTATTTT
CDR3: CASSYSTPSGITDTQYF

J: TRBJ2-5
size: few
V: TRBV19
D: .
DNA: TGTGCCAGTAGTATAGATACGGACACCCGGGGAGGAACCCAGTACTTC
CDR3: CASSIDTDTRGGTQYF

J: TRBJ2-6
size: .
V: TRBV11-2
D: .
DNA: TGTGCCAGCAGCCGGGGACTCCTCTCTGGGGCCAACGTCCTGACTTTC
CDR3: CASSRGLLSGANVLTF

J: TRBJ1-2
size: few
V: TRBV4-3
D: TRBD1
DNA: TGCGCCAGCAGCCGGGATTTGACAGGGACGAACTATGGCTACACCTTC
CDR3: CASSRDLTGTNYGYTF

J: TRBJ1-5
size: .
V: TRBV6-2/TRBV6-3
D: .
DNA: TGTGCCAGCAGTTTCCACGGGGGGGGCCTCAATCAGCCCCAGCATTTT
CDR3: CASSFHGGGLNQPQHF

J: TRBJ1-1
size: .
V: TRBV10-3
D: .
DNA: TGTGCCACCAGAGGTGGACGCGAGTTGAACACTGAAGCTTTCTTT
CDR3: CATRGGRELNTEAFF

J: TRBJ2-1
size: .
V: TRBV28
D: .
DNA: TGTGCCAGCAGTGAGGTAGGCGGAGCAAACAATGAGCAGTTCTTC
CDR3: CASSEVGGANNEQFF

J: TRBJ1-2
size: few
V: TRBV12-3/TRBV12-4
D: .
DNA: TGTGCCAGCAGGCTACGGGGGTATGGCTACACCTTC
CDR3: CASRLRGYGYTF

J: TRBJ2-7
size: .
V: TRBV6-2/TRBV6-3
D: TRBD2
DNA: TGTGCCAGCACTTCCAGACTAGCGGGAGTCTCCTACGAGCAGTACTTC
CDR3: CASTSRLAGVSYEQYF

J: TRBJ1-3
size: few
V: TRBV29-1
D: .
DNA: TGCAGCGTTGGGGTTGGAACCTCTGGAAACACCATATATTTT
CDR3: CSVGVGTSGNTIYF